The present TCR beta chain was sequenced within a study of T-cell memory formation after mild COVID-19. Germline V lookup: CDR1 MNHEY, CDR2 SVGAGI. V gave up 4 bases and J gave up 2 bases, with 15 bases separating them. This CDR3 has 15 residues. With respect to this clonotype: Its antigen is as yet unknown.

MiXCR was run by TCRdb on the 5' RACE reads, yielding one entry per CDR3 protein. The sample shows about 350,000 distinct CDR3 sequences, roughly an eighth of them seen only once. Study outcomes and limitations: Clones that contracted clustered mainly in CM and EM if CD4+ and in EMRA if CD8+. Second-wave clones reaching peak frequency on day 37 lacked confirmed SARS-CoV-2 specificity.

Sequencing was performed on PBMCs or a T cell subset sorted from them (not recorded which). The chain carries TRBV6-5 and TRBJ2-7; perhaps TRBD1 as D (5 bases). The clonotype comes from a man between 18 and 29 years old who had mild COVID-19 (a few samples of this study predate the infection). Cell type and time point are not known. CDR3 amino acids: CASSSPQGFTYEQYF. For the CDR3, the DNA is TGTGCCAGCAGTTCCCCGCAGGGCTTTACCTACGAGCAGTACTTC.